The entry below describes one TCR beta chain. Antigen: not known. The table came from immunoSEQ multiplex PCR; TCRdb's copy has only in-frame clones and leaves some out. The sample consists of some 120,000 clones, around nine tenths of them appearing once. This CDR3 has 16 residues. V was clipped by 3 bases and J by 0 bases, with 13 bases between them. In germline, CDR1 is SGHKS, CDR2 YYEKEE (reference sequence). This entry belongs to a study of T cell responses to AZD1222 COVID-19 vaccine. Study background: Doses given second, at about 4 or about 12 weeks, were pooled.

Study observations and caveats: Rises in breadth and depth of Spike-specific TCRs came after two AZD1222 doses. Donors skewed white British and female; clonal diversity was possibly underestimated.

V usage is TRBV5-5 and J usage is TRBJ1-5; D perhaps matches TRBD1 (5 bases). Sequences were derived from peripheral blood, sampled on day 0 of AZD1222 vaccination. The TCR comes from an adult in good health. The CDR3 here is CASSSLGTHSNQPQHF. The CDR3 DNA follows: TGTGCCAGCAGCTCCCTGGGGACTCATAGCAATCAGCCCCAGCATTTT.